Many counts were recorded for the clone carrying this T cell receptor (beta chain). Antigen unknown. The CDR3 is 15 residues long. Looked up from germline, CDR1 is SGHRS and CDR2 is YFSETQ. Trimming cost V 4 bases and J 2 bases, with 15 bases left between them. The investigators amplified TCR beta CDR3 regions from RNA transcripts. When the TCR CDR3 underwent first-round RT-PCR, the HTBI primer set was used. TCRdb independently ran MiXCR on the multiplex PCR reads; one entry per CDR3 protein. Of a few hundred thousand distinct CDR3 sequences listed, about a fifth are singletons. This entry belongs to a study of T cells in Graves' hyperthyroidism and ophthalmopathy. Regarding the study as a whole: Patients with ophthalmopathy were separated from those with stable hyperthyroidism by a 13 V-J model. In validation, the model predicted ophthalmopathy. These predictions came a median approximately 5.9 months before onset.

Disease duration was under 3 months in the ophthalmopathy patients, who also had a Clinical Activity Score of at least 3 and a NOSPECS grade of at least 4. Clinical symptoms, serum thyroxine, TRAb, thyroid ultrasound and orbital computed tomography informed diagnoses. The chain uses TRBV5-1 and TRBJ1-1; a possible D gene is TRBD1 (6 bases). The sample taken for sequencing was blood. The receptor comes from a man younger than 35 with Graves' ophthalmopathy. Written as DNA, the CDR3 is TGCGCCAGCAGCGCCTGGACAGACTTAAACACTGAAGCTTTCTTT. Its protein product is CASSAWTDLNTEAFF.